This is a list of T cell receptor beta chains from one sample in a study of shared T cell receptors in the human thymus. TCRdb's table, derived via immunoSEQ multiplex PCR, lists solely in-frame clones and lacks some. Among about 730,000 clones listed, over 75% were seen once. These records were also assigned to another study, of human thymus T cells.

Sequencing was performed on thymocytes. The receptors originated from a girl under three years old with a congenital heart defect. Both conserved end residues are part of each CDR3. A D gene is named only where the DNA matches it firmly. The size of a clone is reported for some rows only, either as once, few or many, or as a class for expanded clones.

j_gene	d_gene	v_gene	abundance	CDR3nt	CDR3aa
TRBJ1-1	TRBD1	TRBV5-4	NA	TGTGCCAGCAGCTGGGGGACAGGGGAGAACACTGAAGCTTTCTTT	CASSWGTGENTEAFF
TRBJ2-3	NA	TRBV7-9	NA	TGTGCCAGCAGCTTAGTGCAAGGGGTCCCGCTGGTTCCAGATACGCAGTATTTT	CASSLVQGVPLVPDTQYF
TRBJ1-1	NA	TRBV7-9	few	TGTGCCAGCAGTTTCGCGGAGGGGCAGTGGATGAACACTGAAGCTTTCTTT	CASSFAEGQWMNTEAFF
TRBJ1-4	NA	TRBV4-1	NA	TGCGCCAGCAGCCAAGAAGGGGGGGAGGAAAAACTGTTTTTT	CASSQEGGEEKLFF
TRBJ1-4	TRBD1	TRBV28	NA	TGTGCCAGCATCAATGACAGGGAGGAAAAACTGTTTTTT	CASINDREEKLFF
TRBJ1-1	NA	TRBV7-6	once	TGTGCCAGCAGCTTAGGGGAGGGTATGAGCACTGAAGCTTTCTTT	CASSLGEGMSTEAFF
TRBJ2-2	NA	TRBV7-3	NA	TGTGCCAGCAGCTGGGGGCCCAACACCGGGGAGCTGTTTTTT	CASSWGPNTGELFF
TRBJ2-1	TRBD2	TRBV5-1	few	TGCGCCAGCAGCTCTCACCTGGGACTAACCCTCAATGAGCAGTTCTTC	CASSSHLGLTLNEQFF
TRBJ1-2	NA	TRBV28	NA	TGTGCCAGCAGTTCCCGTCGGGGTCGGTATGGCTACACCTTC	CASSSRRGRYGYTF
TRBJ1-5	NA	TRBV7-8	NA	TGTGCCAGCAGCCCCCCCAGAAAAACCATGCGGGGCAGCAATCAGCCCCAGCATTTT	CASSPPRKTMRGSNQPQHF
TRBJ2-7	NA	TRBV18	once	TGTGCCAGCTCACCACGAAGCCGGGACATCAGGGGGACTTACGAGCAGTACTTC	CASSPRSRDIRGTYEQYF
TRBJ1-6	NA	TRBV5-4	NA	TGTGCCAGCAGCCCGGCGGGGGAGGCCCTCCACTTT	CASSPAGEALHF
TRBJ1-5	NA	TRBV5-6	NA	TGTGCCAGCAGCTTTTACAGGGACAATCAGCCCCAGCATTTT	CASSFYRDNQPQHF
TRBJ1-3	TRBD1	TRBV4-1	NA	TGCGCCAGCAGCCAAACCGGACAGGGTAGCCGCCCCAGCTCTGGAAACACCATATATTTT	CASSQTGQGSRPSSGNTIYF
TRBJ1-2	TRBD1	TRBV5-1	NA	TGCGCCAGCAGCTTGTATGGTAGGGGGCAAGAGGGATATGGCTACACCTTC	CASSLYGRGQEGYGYTF
TRBJ2-4	TRBD1	TRBV10-3	NA	TGTGCCATCAGTGACCCGACAGGGGACGGAAACATTCAGTACTTC	CAISDPTGDGNIQYF
TRBJ2-5	TRBD1	TRBV7-9	NA	TGTGCCAGCAGCTTACAGGACAGGGGGAAGTACCAAGAGACCCAGTACTTC	CASSLQDRGKYQETQYF
TRBJ2-1	TRBD2	TRBV25-1	NA	TGTGCCAGCAGATTATCAGCGGGGGCCGACAATGAGCAGTTCTTC	CASRLSAGADNEQFF
TRBJ1-5	NA	TRBV2	NA	TGTGCCAGCACCTTCACTGACTCCTATAGCAATCAGCCCCAGCATTTT	CASTFTDSYSNQPQHF
TRBJ1-4	TRBD1	TRBV5-1	NA	TGCGCCAGCAGCTGGCCCAGTGGGCCCGTCGGGACAGGTGATGAAAAACTGTTTTTT	CASSWPSGPVGTGDEKLFF
TRBJ1-2	NA	TRBV13	NA	TGTGCCAGCAGAGCGCCGCGGGGGCCCTATGGCTACACCTTC	CASRAPRGPYGYTF
TRBJ2-1	TRBD2	TRBV9	NA	TGTGCCAGCAGCGTAGGAACTAGCGGGGGTTTGTTCTTC	CASSVGTSGGLFF
TRBJ2-3	TRBD1	TRBV9	NA	TGTGCCAGCAGCGTAGCAAAGGACAGGGGATTCACAGATACGCAGTATTTT	CASSVAKDRGFTDTQYF
TRBJ1-1	TRBD1	TRBV7-2	NA	TGTGCCAGCAGCACCGTCGACAGGGGGCAGTTTGGGGACACTGAAGCTTTCTTT	CASSTVDRGQFGDTEAFF
TRBJ2-2	NA	TRBV2	NA	TGTGCCAGCATGGAACACAGGCCGAACACCGGGGAGCTGTTTTTT	CASMEHRPNTGELFF
TRBJ1-1	TRBD1	TRBV7-6	NA	TGTGCCAGCAGCTTCCGGGACAGGCCCTCGGGGAACACTGAAGCTTTCTTT	CASSFRDRPSGNTEAFF